The rows below give T cell receptor beta chains drawn from one sample of a study of T cell responses to AZD1222 COVID-19 vaccine. Libraries were prepared by immunoSEQ multiplex PCR; TCRdb keeps only in-frame clonotypes and omits some of them. The table shows approximately 110,000 clones, with more than 70% occurring only once. Sequencing used peripheral blood, obtained 28 days after the second AZD1222 dose. The receptors come from an adult who received the AZD1222 COVID-19 vaccine. The conserved cysteine and the conserved F or W are not part of the CDR3 here. D genes are given only for firm matches. For some rows the clone size is stated as once, few or many, or as a class when expanded; others skip it.

clone size: NA
V gene: TRBV7-8
J gene: TRBJ2-5
D gene: TRBD2
CDR3 protein: ASSSPFPSGGIQETQY

clone size: NA
V gene: TRBV7-9
J gene: TRBJ2-3
D gene: NA
CDR3 protein: ASRQGGSTDTQY

clone size: NA
V gene: TRBV5-1
J gene: TRBJ2-2
D gene: NA
CDR3 protein: ASSLNSFGGTGELF

clone size: NA
V gene: TRBV7-9
J gene: TRBJ1-2
D gene: NA
CDR3 protein: ASSGGSQTYGYT

clone size: NA
V gene: TRBV4-1
J gene: TRBJ2-7
D gene: NA
CDR3 protein: ASSQVYRNTYEQY

clone size: few
V gene: TRBV4-1
J gene: TRBJ1-1
D gene: NA
CDR3 protein: ASRMNTEAF

clone size: NA
V gene: TRBV28
J gene: TRBJ1-5
D gene: TRBD1
CDR3 protein: ASSTPGQGYSEPQH

clone size: NA
V gene: TRBV19
J gene: TRBJ1-1
D gene: NA
CDR3 protein: ASSFRVGTEAF

clone size: NA
V gene: TRBV28
J gene: TRBJ1-5
D gene: NA
CDR3 protein: ASSLTGEGNQPQH

clone size: once
V gene: TRBV6-2/TRBV6-3
J gene: TRBJ2-7
D gene: TRBD2
CDR3 protein: ASSYAREGFNEQY

clone size: NA
V gene: TRBV7-9
J gene: TRBJ1-2
D gene: NA
CDR3 protein: ASSLYRPDDGGYT

clone size: NA
V gene: TRBV19
J gene: TRBJ2-7
D gene: NA
CDR3 protein: ASSRSNGQTYEQY

clone size: NA
V gene: TRBV7-2
J gene: TRBJ1-3
D gene: NA
CDR3 protein: ASSFWGVGNTIY

clone size: NA
V gene: TRBV7-2
J gene: TRBJ1-1
D gene: NA
CDR3 protein: ASSLLGMNTEAF

clone size: few
V gene: TRBV10-3
J gene: TRBJ2-2
D gene: TRBD2
CDR3 protein: AISTRGLAGGPTGELF

clone size: NA
V gene: TRBV7-2
J gene: TRBJ2-7
D gene: TRBD1
CDR3 protein: ASSLGDRSRYEQY

clone size: once
V gene: TRBV10-3
J gene: TRBJ2-1
D gene: TRBD2
CDR3 protein: AIIGTSGGGTNEQF

clone size: NA
V gene: TRBV6-5
J gene: TRBJ1-1
D gene: NA
CDR3 protein: ASRPSHILNTEAF

clone size: NA
V gene: TRBV4-3
J gene: TRBJ1-3
D gene: TRBD1
CDR3 protein: ASSQGTGLDTIY

clone size: NA
V gene: TRBV6-4
J gene: TRBJ2-3
D gene: NA
CDR3 protein: ASSADYTDTQY

clone size: NA
V gene: TRBV25-1
J gene: TRBJ2-2
D gene: NA
CDR3 protein: ASSESSETGELF

clone size: NA
V gene: TRBV5-8
J gene: TRBJ2-2
D gene: NA
CDR3 protein: ASSWGQAGDTGELF

clone size: NA
V gene: TRBV6-4
J gene: TRBJ2-3
D gene: NA
CDR3 protein: ASSDSGSLGADTQY

clone size: NA
V gene: TRBV7-3
J gene: TRBJ1-5
D gene: NA
CDR3 protein: ASSLRPGRSNQPQH

clone size: NA
V gene: TRBV18
J gene: TRBJ2-3
D gene: TRBD2
CDR3 protein: ASSPGTSGGAGLRTDTQY

clone size: NA
V gene: TRBV27
J gene: TRBJ1-2
D gene: NA
CDR3 protein: ASSLSVDYGYT

clone size: NA
V gene: TRBV18
J gene: TRBJ1-4
D gene: NA
CDR3 protein: ASSPPPRGATNEKLF

clone size: NA
V gene: TRBV6-5
J gene: TRBJ1-5
D gene: NA
CDR3 protein: ASRSPGGNQPQH

clone size: NA
V gene: TRBV3-1/TRBV3-2
J gene: TRBJ1-1
D gene: TRBD1
CDR3 protein: ASSQEGTGGNTEAF

clone size: NA
V gene: TRBV12-3/TRBV12-4
J gene: TRBJ1-3
D gene: NA
CDR3 protein: ASSLAGGHTIY

clone size: NA
V gene: TRBV6-5
J gene: TRBJ2-3
D gene: NA
CDR3 protein: ASSQMGVRTDTQY

clone size: NA
V gene: TRBV18
J gene: TRBJ1-1
D gene: NA
CDR3 protein: ASSPTANTEAF

clone size: NA
V gene: TRBV9
J gene: TRBJ2-7
D gene: NA
CDR3 protein: ASSADGDYEQY

clone size: NA
V gene: TRBV11-2
J gene: TRBJ2-1
D gene: NA
CDR3 protein: ASSKRHGGSSYNEQF

clone size: NA
V gene: TRBV28
J gene: TRBJ2-7
D gene: NA
CDR3 protein: ASSLTGREQY

clone size: NA
V gene: TRBV13
J gene: TRBJ1-1
D gene: NA
CDR3 protein: ASSLLGGGRRVNTEAF

clone size: NA
V gene: TRBV9
J gene: TRBJ2-7
D gene: TRBD1
CDR3 protein: ASIETGGYEQY

clone size: NA
V gene: TRBV5-1
J gene: TRBJ2-3
D gene: NA
CDR3 protein: ASSPPWRGGTDTQY

clone size: NA
V gene: TRBV28
J gene: TRBJ2-7
D gene: TRBD1
CDR3 protein: ASSPPGTGSHEQY

clone size: NA
V gene: TRBV6-2/TRBV6-3
J gene: TRBJ2-3
D gene: NA
CDR3 protein: ASSRLYGGSTDTQY

clone size: NA
V gene: TRBV28
J gene: TRBJ2-1
D gene: NA
CDR3 protein: ASKGIRRDNEQF

clone size: NA
V gene: TRBV9
J gene: TRBJ1-2
D gene: TRBD1
CDR3 protein: ASSATGGRGYT

clone size: few
V gene: TRBV7-3
J gene: TRBJ2-1
D gene: NA
CDR3 protein: ASSPLGSGFYSGEQF

clone size: NA
V gene: TRBV7-3
J gene: TRBJ2-1
D gene: NA
CDR3 protein: ASSPGYRDEQF

clone size: NA
V gene: TRBV5-1
J gene: TRBJ1-1
D gene: NA
CDR3 protein: ASGERDNTEAF

clone size: NA
V gene: TRBV10-3
J gene: TRBJ1-6
D gene: TRBD1
CDR3 protein: AISEQGNNSPLH

clone size: NA
V gene: TRBV2
J gene: TRBJ2-2
D gene: TRBD2
CDR3 protein: ASSELAGVPGELF

clone size: NA
V gene: TRBV19
J gene: TRBJ2-4
D gene: TRBD1
CDR3 protein: ASNNRGEAKNIQY

clone size: once
V gene: TRBV30
J gene: TRBJ2-5
D gene: NA
CDR3 protein: AWKTSREETQY

clone size: NA
V gene: TRBV27
J gene: TRBJ2-1
D gene: NA
CDR3 protein: ASSSHNEQF

clone size: NA
V gene: TRBV12-3/TRBV12-4
J gene: TRBJ2-2
D gene: NA
CDR3 protein: ASSITGSRELF

clone size: once
V gene: TRBV11-2
J gene: TRBJ2-5
D gene: TRBD2
CDR3 protein: ASSSGTRGGQETQY

clone size: NA
V gene: TRBV7-2
J gene: TRBJ2-5
D gene: TRBD2
CDR3 protein: ASSLGTSSQETQY

clone size: NA
V gene: TRBV12-3/TRBV12-4
J gene: TRBJ2-7
D gene: NA
CDR3 protein: ASSFRATYEQY

clone size: NA
V gene: TRBV7-2
J gene: TRBJ1-1
D gene: NA
CDR3 protein: ASSFAVNTEAF

clone size: few
V gene: TRBV4-2
J gene: TRBJ2-7
D gene: NA
CDR3 protein: ASSQEQGYEQY

clone size: NA
V gene: TRBV7-2
J gene: TRBJ2-1
D gene: NA
CDR3 protein: ASQSGGGINYNEQF